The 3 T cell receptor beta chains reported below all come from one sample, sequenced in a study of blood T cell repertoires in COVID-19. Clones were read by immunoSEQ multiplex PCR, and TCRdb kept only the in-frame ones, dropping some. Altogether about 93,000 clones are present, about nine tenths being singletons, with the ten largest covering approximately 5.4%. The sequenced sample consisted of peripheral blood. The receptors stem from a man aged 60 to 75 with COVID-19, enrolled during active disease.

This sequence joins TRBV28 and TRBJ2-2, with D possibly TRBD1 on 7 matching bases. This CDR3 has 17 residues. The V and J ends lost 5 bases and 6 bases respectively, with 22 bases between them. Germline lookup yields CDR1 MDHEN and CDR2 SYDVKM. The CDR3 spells CASSHRGAAGGPGELFF. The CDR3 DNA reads TGTGCCAGCAGTCACCGAGGGGCGGCAGGGGGGCCCGGGGAGCTGTTTTTT.

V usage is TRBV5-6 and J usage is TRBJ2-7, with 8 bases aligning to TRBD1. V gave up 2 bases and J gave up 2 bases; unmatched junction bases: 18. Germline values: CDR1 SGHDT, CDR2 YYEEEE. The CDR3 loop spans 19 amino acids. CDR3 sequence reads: CASSFGQGYFSGGPYEQYF. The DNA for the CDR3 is TGTGCCAGCAGCTTTGGACAGGGCTATTTTTCCGGCGGGCCCTACGAGCAGTACTTC.

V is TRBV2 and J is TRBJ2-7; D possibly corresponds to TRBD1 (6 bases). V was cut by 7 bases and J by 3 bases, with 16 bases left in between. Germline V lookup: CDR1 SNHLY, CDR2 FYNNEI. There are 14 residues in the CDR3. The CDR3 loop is CASIQGTNLYEQYF. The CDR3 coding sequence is TGTGCCAGCATCCAGGGGACGAACCTCTACGAGCAGTACTTC.